This TCR beta chain was found in a study of Graves' ophthalmopathy and Graves' hyperthyroidism. Study context: Stable hyperthyroidism meant no progression to ophthalmopathy within 18 months of follow-up.

Germline V CDR1 and CDR2: SGDLS, YYNGEE. This CDR3 is built from 18 residues. The V end lost 4 bases, the J end lost 0 bases, and 22 bases lay between the germline ends. This clonotype came up a few times. Transcripts of RNA were the source for amplifying TCR beta CDR3 regions. An initial RT-PCR round employing HTBI primers preceded a second-round multiplex PCR. MiXCR, run by TCRdb on the multiplex PCR reads, gives a single entry per CDR3 protein. In the table there are 900,000 to 1,200,000 distinct CDR3 sequences, 35% to 45% of which are singletons. This clonotype originated in an adult man with Graves' hyperthyroidism. The rearrangement joins TRBV9 to TRBJ1-1; a weak D match, TRBD1 (6 bases). Material for sequencing was peripheral blood or thyroid tissue (not recorded which). The CDR3 DNA is TGTGCCAGCAGCCAAGATCTGCGGGGGCTCAACCTGAACACTGAAGCTTTCTTT. Its protein is CASSQDLRGLNLNTEAFF.